Below, one TCR beta chain is given with its context. Its antigen is not yet known. The record has no base qualities; no much larger clone is one base away. These data are taken from a study of beta chain features in type 1 diabetes (dated by TCRdb to about 2018). With regard to the full study: Mean age, gender distribution, total cell number and subset yield did not differ between patients and healthy donors. A total of roughly 99 million sorted cells were examined across all samples, and the number of cells per subset was strongly correlated with RNA yield. The study compared TCRB repertoires of sorted circulating CD4+ T cell subsets between recently diagnosed type 1 diabetes patients and matched healthy donors. Whereas all 28 donors provided naive and central memory subsets, regulatory and stem cell-like memory subsets were isolated from just 8 patients and roughly eight healthy donors.

Including cysteine and phenylalanine, the CDR3 has 15 amino acids. Only the CDR3 part of the read is kept: 45 bases, read in frame from the first base. V ends up 1 base short and J 3 bases short, with an unmatched junction base count of 5. CDR1 SGHNT and CDR2 YYREEE were looked up in the germline V gene (reference sequence). What the authors observed across the whole study: At VDJ recombination sites, patients with type 1 diabetes made fewer insertions and deleted more nucleotides, a pattern implying thymic rearrangement abnormalities. Because cDNA rather than genomic DNA was sequenced, highly expressing activated cells could have been over-represented, although no difference in activation and CD3 levels was found between groups. PCR may preferentially amplify shorter templates, but because patient and control samples were amplified and corrected together, any resulting skew would affect both groups equally. Only small numbers of individuals were included in the HLA sub-analyses, which left unresolved whether HLA type had any influence on TCRB rearrangement. Naive, central memory and regulatory TCRB repertoires appeared to be more similar among patients than among healthy donors. In all four CD4+ subsets, TCRB CDR3 length was moderately but significantly shorter in type 1 diabetes patients.

All of the isolated RNA was reverse transcribed with the High Capacity cDNA Reverse Transcription Kit, so expressed TCRB transcripts were sequenced. Naive, central memory and regulatory T cell samples underwent deep immunoSEQ sequencing, averaging around 3.6 million total reads per sample. Sorted cells were lysed in RLT buffer and RNA was extracted with DNase-treated RNeasy Micro or Mini kits, depending on cell number. To prevent cross-contamination, each cell subset was processed individually, whereas patient and healthy donor samples were processed jointly. The immunoSEQ multiplex PCR was used to amplify TCRB sequences from cDNA, generating 87-bp fragments that spanned the CDR3 region. Sequencing of the amplicons was done on the Illumina HiSeq platform. Under the source paper's analysis protocol: PCR bias was computationally corrected using synthetic template baselines, reads within Hamming distance 2 were collapsed, and singletons that could not be merged were discarded. Reads were aligned to IMGT to assign V, D and J genes, CDR3 length, and insertions or deletions at six rearrangement sites. Within each subset, clonotype counts were normalized to sorted cell number, after which true diversity and Gini coefficients were computed with the tcR R package. The overlap coefficient, calculated on TCRB nucleotide sequences, was used to quantify repertoire sharing. Out-of-frame TCRB sequences from naive cells were analyzed as a proxy for the pre-selection repertoire. This immuneACCESS table, as held by TCRdb, lists in-frame sequences with V and J called but not all clones. Of the missing ones, under half trace to an unresolved V gene in checked studies; the others have no known cause. The V and J calls and clone size are taken from that table; D and trimming were inferred from the DNA. The sample table records 810,000 or so clones; roughly 15% of these occur just once. The ten biggest clones cover about 0.025% of the sample.

A single peripheral blood draw of around 100 mL on average was collected from each donor into heparinised tubes. Using a panel that included CD45RO, CCR7, CD25, CD127, CD95 and CD27, naive, central memory, regulatory and stem cell-like memory CD4+ T cells were sorted on a BD FACSAria II. Purity was above 98% for every sorted population. Right away, PBMCs were isolated by Lymphoprep density gradient centrifugation and were stained directly, with no culture step. So that batch effects would be minimized, each experiment stained and sorted samples in pairs, pairing one healthy donor with one patient. Recombination connected TRBV5-4 to TRBJ2-5, with 8 central nucleotides matching TRBD1. This sequence was found in a woman between 18 and 30 years old in good health. The sample taken for sequencing was naive CD4+ T cells from blood. The cell subset or site label for this specimen denotes: true naive CD4+ T cells. The nucleotide sequence is TGTGCCAGCAGCTTGCCGACAGGGGCGAAAGAGACCCAGTACTTC. Translated, it reads CASSLPTGAKETQYF.